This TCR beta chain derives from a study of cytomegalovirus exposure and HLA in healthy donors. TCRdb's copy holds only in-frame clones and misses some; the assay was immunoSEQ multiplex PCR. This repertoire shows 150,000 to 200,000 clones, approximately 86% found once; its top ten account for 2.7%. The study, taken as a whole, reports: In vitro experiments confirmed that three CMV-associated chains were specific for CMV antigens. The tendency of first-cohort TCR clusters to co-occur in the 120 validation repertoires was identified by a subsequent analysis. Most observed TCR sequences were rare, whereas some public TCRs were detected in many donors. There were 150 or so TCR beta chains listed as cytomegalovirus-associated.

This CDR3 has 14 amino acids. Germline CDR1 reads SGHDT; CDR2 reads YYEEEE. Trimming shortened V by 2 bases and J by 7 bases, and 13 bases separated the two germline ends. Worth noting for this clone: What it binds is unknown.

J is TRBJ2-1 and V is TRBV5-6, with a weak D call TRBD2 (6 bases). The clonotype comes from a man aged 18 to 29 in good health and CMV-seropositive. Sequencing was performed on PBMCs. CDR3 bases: TGTGCCAGCAGCTTCACCGGGAGCGTAAATGAGCAGTTCTTC. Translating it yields CASSFTGSVNEQFF.